The 8 T cell receptor beta chains below come from one sample, sequenced in a study of control samples from healthy donors and cancer patients. Using immunoSEQ multiplex PCR, the repertoire was profiled, and TCRdb retains in-frame clones only, with some absent. The sample yields approximately 150,000 clones, almost 90% seen once. The material sequenced was blood. These receptors originate from a young man in good health.

The V call is TRBV25-1, the J call TRBJ2-1, with 7 bases aligning to TRBD1. Germline trimming cut 8 bases from V and 6 bases from J; bases unmatched to any gene: 13. CDR3 size: 15 residues. CDR1 is MGHDK and CDR2 is SYGVNS in the germline V gene. CDR3 DNA: TGTGCCAGCGGGCCCACAGGGGCCGTCACCAATGAGCAGTTCTTC. Translated: CASGPTGAVTNEQFF.

This clone has only one observation. The CDR3 sequence is CASSDSGLAGGETQYF. The CDR3 coding sequence is TGTGCCAGCAGCGATTCGGGACTAGCGGGGGGAGAGACCCAGTACTTC. V usage is TRBV5-6 and J usage is TRBJ2-5; 15 bases line up with TRBD2. The CDR3 consists of 16 residues. Germline lookup yields CDR1 SGHDT and CDR2 YYEEEE. Trimming at V came to 4 bases and at J to 4 bases, leaving 5 bases not matched to a gene.

The rearrangement joins TRBV6-4 to TRBJ2-1, with TRBD2 matching 9 bases. The V gene end was trimmed by 3 bases and the J gene end by 5 bases; junction bases not matched to a gene: 5. The CDR3 contains 15 residues. In germline, CDR1 is MRHNA, CDR2 SNTAGT. The CDR3 DNA reads as TGTGCCAGCAGTGAGCGGGGGGGATCAAACAATGAGCAGTTCTTC. Translated, it gives CASSERGGSNNEQFF.

This rearrangement joins TRBV10-2 to TRBJ2-5; 14 positions match TRBD2. The length of the CDR3 is 17 residues. The V gene's germline CDR1 is WSHSY and CDR2 SAAADI. J gave up 5 bases and V 3 bases, and 8 bases lay outside the gene matches. CDR3 residues: CASSEGTSGGLHETQYF. The CDR3 DNA is TGCGCCAGCAGTGAAGGGACTAGCGGGGGCCTACACGAGACCCAGTACTTC.

The V and J genes are TRBV2 and TRBJ2-1; D is unclear. Trimming removed 5 bases from V and 7 bases from J, with 6 bases in between. Germline V lookup: CDR1 SNHLY, CDR2 FYNNEI. The CDR3 is 11 residues long. The CDR3 nucleotides are TGTGCCAGCAGTCCATTGAATGAGCAGTTCTTC. Protein: CASSPLNEQFF.

The rearrangement joins TRBV7-9 to TRBJ2-1; 10 bases are shared with TRBD2. Germline V gene sequence: CDR1 SEHNR, CDR2 FQNEAQ (reference sequence). This CDR3 is 17 amino acids long. V dropped 5 bases and J dropped 2; count of bases not matched to a gene: 9. CDR3 region: CASSPHPGTSAYNEQFF. As DNA, the CDR3 is TGTGCCAGCAGCCCGCATCCGGGGACTAGCGCCTACAATGAGCAGTTCTTC.

V is TRBV19 and J is TRBJ2-3; no clear D. Germline CDR1 reads LNHDA; CDR2 reads SQIVND (reference sequence). The CDR3 sequence is 12 residues long. Trimming pared 6 bases from V and 4 bases from J, leaving 8 bases between. CDR3 in DNA: TGTGCCAGTAGGGACGGGTCAGATACGCAGTATTTT. Translating it yields CASRDGSDTQYF.

The rearrangement links TRBV16 to TRBJ1-1; D is perhaps TRBD1 (5 bases). Trimming removed 2 bases at V and 7 bases at J, with 20 bases between. The CDR3 is made up of 16 amino acids. Germline V gene sequence: CDR1 KGHSY, CDR2 FQNENV. DNA for the CDR3: TGTGCCAGCAGCCAAAGGGCAGGGCCCACCTCCTTTGAAGCTTTCTTT. Its translation: CASSQRAGPTSFEAFF.